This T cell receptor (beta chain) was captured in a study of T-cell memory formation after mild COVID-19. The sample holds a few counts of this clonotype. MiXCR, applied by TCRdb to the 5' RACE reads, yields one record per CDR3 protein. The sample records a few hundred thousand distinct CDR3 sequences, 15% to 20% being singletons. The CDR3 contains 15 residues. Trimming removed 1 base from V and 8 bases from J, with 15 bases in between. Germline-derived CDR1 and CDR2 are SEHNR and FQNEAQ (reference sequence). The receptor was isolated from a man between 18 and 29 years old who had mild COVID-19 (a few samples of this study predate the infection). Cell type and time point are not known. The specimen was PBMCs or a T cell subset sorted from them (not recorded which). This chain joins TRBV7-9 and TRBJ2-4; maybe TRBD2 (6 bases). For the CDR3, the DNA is TGTGCCAGCAGCTTAGTTTCCCGCGGAGGGGACATTCAGTACTTC. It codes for CASSLVSRGGDIQYF.